This passage covers 19 T cell receptor beta chains from one sample sequenced in a study of blood T cell repertoires in COVID-19. Profiled with immunoSEQ multiplex PCR; TCRdb holds only in-frame clones, not every one. The data hold 140,000 to 150,000 clones, with roughly 90% observed a single time. The sequencing input was peripheral blood. The source of these receptors is a human donor in a cohort sampled during active COVID-19.

The V gene is TRBV7-8, the J gene TRBJ1-6, with a possible D match to TRBD1 (5 bases). Between the trimmed V and J ends, which lost 1 base and 7 bases, there was a span of 8 bases. CDR1 is SGHVS, CDR2 FQNEAQ, per germline. The CDR3 length is 14 residues. The CDR3 nucleotides are TGTGCCAGCAGCTTAGATAGGGGAAATTCACCCCTCCACTTT. Translation gives CASSLDRGNSPLHF.

In its sample, this clone was seen a few times. The chain carries TRBV5-4 and TRBJ1-2; 9 nucleotides agree with TRBD1. The germline V gene has CDR1 SGHNT and CDR2 YYREEE (reference sequence). This CDR3 region has 13 residues. The V and J ends lost 4 bases and 7 bases, in that order; junction bases with no gene match: 5. The CDR3 sequence: CASSRTGATGYTF. CDR3 bases: TGTGCCAGCAGCCGGACAGGGGCGACTGGCTACACCTTC.

The V and J genes are TRBV30 and TRBJ1-1; D is perhaps TRBD1 (6 bases). This CDR3 is 15 amino acids long. Germline CDR1 GTSNPN, CDR2 SVGIG (reference sequence). Between the trimmed V and J ends, which lost 2 bases and 6 bases, there was a span of 19 bases. The CDR3 DNA reads TGTGCCTGGAGTTTCCGACCCGGGGCAGGGGCTGAAGCTTTCTTT. Amino acid sequence: CAWSFRPGAGAEAFF.

This clone appeared a single time. V gene TRBV7-2 combines with J gene TRBJ2-1, with TRBD2 matching over 9 bases. CDR3 length: 15 amino acids. Germline V gene sequence: CDR1 SGHTA, CDR2 FQGNSA. Unmatched junction bases numbered 5, after V lost 1 base and J lost 7 bases. This CDR3 is CASSLGGGAQNEQFF. CDR3 nucleotide sequence: TGTGCCAGCAGCTTAGGCGGGGGGGCTCAGAATGAGCAGTTCTTC. Variable domain in full (rest from reference TRBV7-2 and TRBJ2-1): GAGVSQSPSNKVTEKGKDVELRCDPISGHTALYWYRQSLGQGLEFLIYFQGNSAPDKSGLPSDRFSAERTGGSVSTLTIQRTQQEDSAVYLCASSLGGGAQNEQFFGPGTRLTVL.

V is TRBV5-6 and J is TRBJ1-4; D gene unclear. The CDR3 is 17 residues long. With 0 bases removed from V and 4 bases from J, the gap between germline ends came to 16 bases. Germline assignment: CDR1 SGHDT and CDR2 YYEEEE. CDR3 DNA sequence: TGTGCCAGCAGCTTGGCCAAAGGAGGACTTCATAATGAAAAACTGTTTTTT. Amino acid sequence: CASSLAKGGLHNEKLFF.

This chain joins TRBV12-3 or TRBV12-4 and TRBJ2-3; D gene uncertain. CDR3 length: 13 residues. Trimming pared 3 bases from V and 1 base from J, leaving 5 bases between. CDR3 coding DNA: TGTGCCAGCAGTTTCGGAGGCACAGATACGCAGTATTTT. It translates to CASSFGGTDTQYF.

As DNA, the CDR3 is TGTGCCAGCAGCCATCACGGACAGTACTATGGCTACACCTTC. As protein: CASSHHGQYYGYTF. The V gene is TRBV3-1 (or the pseudogene TRBV3-2), the J gene TRBJ1-2; D possibly corresponds to TRBD1 (6 bases). The germline gives CDR1 LGHDT, CDR2 YNNKEL (reference sequence). Trimming stripped 3 bases from V and 3 bases from J, with 11 bases between. This CDR3 contains 14 residues.

This sequence joins TRBV4-3 and TRBJ2-6; D remains ambiguous. CDR1 and CDR2 from the germline V gene are LGHNA and YSLEER. V lost 0 bases and J lost 2, with 8 bases in between. The CDR3 length is 16 residues. The CDR3, as DNA: TGCGCCAGCAGCCAAGAGTTGGCAGCTGGGGCCAACGTCCTGACTTTC. Protein product: CASSQELAAGANVLTF.

The chain has TRBV2 and TRBJ1-1; D perhaps matches TRBD1 (5 bases). Deletions cut 7 bases from V and 4 bases from J, with 13 bases between. The CDR3 is 13 residues long. The V gene's germline CDR1 is SNHLY and CDR2 FYNNEI. CDR3 amino acids: CASKQAGGTEAFF. The DNA of the CDR3 is TGTGCCAGCAAGCAAGCCGGGGGCACTGAAGCTTTCTTT.

The chain carries TRBV6-5 and TRBJ1-2; TRBD1 is a possible D gene (5 bases). CDR1 is MNHEY, CDR2 SVGAGI, per germline. This CDR3 comprises 13 residues. Trimming took off 5 bases at V and 8 bases at J, with 15 bases between the two ends. CDR3 residues: CASSLNIRAGYTF. In DNA, the CDR3 is TGTGCCAGCAGTCTTAACATCAGGGCCGGCTACACCTTC.

CDR3 in amino acids: CASSPARLAGGLMTQYF. The CDR3 nucleotides are TGTGCCAGCAGCCCAGCCAGACTAGCGGGAGGGCTTATGACCCAGTACTTC. The chain joins TRBV11-2 to TRBJ2-5, with TRBD2 matching over 14 bases. Germline V gene data show CDR1 as SGHAT and CDR2 as FQNNGV. The CDR3 length is 17 residues. J gave up 7 bases and V 5 bases, and 12 bases lay outside the gene matches.

V usage is TRBV28 and J usage is TRBJ1-4, with D perhaps TRBD1 (5 bases). CDR1 is MDHEN and CDR2 is SYDVKM in the germline V gene. V dropped 9 bases and J dropped 8 bases, with 13 bases sitting between them. The CDR3 is 12 residues long. CDR3 in amino acids: CASSGLGEKLFF. DNA for the CDR3: TGTGCCAGTTCAGGGCTAGGCGAAAAACTGTTTTTT.

This chain links TRBV4-2 with TRBJ2-2; 15 bases match TRBD2. Germline assignment: CDR1 LGHNA and CDR2 YNFKEQ. The CDR3 totals 19 residues. Unmatched junction bases numbered 8, after V lost 3 bases and J lost 3 bases. The DNA for the CDR3 is TGTGCCAGCAGCCAGGATGACTGGACTAGCGGGGGGGACACCGGGGAGCTGTTTTTT. It codes for CASSQDDWTSGGDTGELFF.

This rearrangement joins TRBV29-1 to TRBJ1-2; 7 bases align to TRBD1. V lost 6 bases to trimming and J lost 1 base; unmatched junction nucleotides: 5. The CDR3 has 13 amino acids. Germline CDR1 reads SQVTM; CDR2 reads ANQGSEA. Written as DNA, the CDR3 is TGCAGCGTGGGACAGAACTATAACTATGGCTACACCTTC. This gives the protein CSVGQNYNYGYTF.

The chain combines TRBV2 with TRBJ2-1; TRBD2 aligns across 15 bases. V was clipped by 10 bases and J by 12 bases; unmatched bases: 7. Germline lookup yields CDR1 SNHLY and CDR2 FYNNEI. The CDR3 sequence is 13 residues long. The CDR3 protein is CAIGLAGGPGQFF. CDR3 DNA: TGTGCCATCGGACTAGCGGGGGGGCCGGGGCAGTTCTTC.

The rearrangement links TRBV30 to TRBJ2-5; 10 bases match TRBD2. This CDR3 is built from 17 residues. CDR1 and CDR2 (germline): GTSNPN, SVGIG (reference sequence). V lost 5 bases to trimming and J lost 4 bases; unmatched junction nucleotides: 16. The CDR3 DNA is TGTGCCTGGGTCGATAGCGGGAGGAGGGCGTGGGGAGAGACCCAGTACTTC. Residues: CAWVDSGRRAWGETQYF.

The rearrangement links TRBV24-1 to TRBJ2-5; 13 positions agree with TRBD2. CDR3 length: 17 amino acids. Unmatched junction bases numbered 4, after V lost 3 bases and J lost 1 base. Per germline, CDR1 KGHDR and CDR2 SFDVKD. The CDR3 sequence: CATSDPGLAGAQETQYF. The CDR3 DNA is TGTGCCACCAGTGATCCCGGACTAGCGGGGGCCCAAGAGACCCAGTACTTC.

The genes are TRBV4-2 and TRBJ1-1; 8 nucleotides match TRBD1. CDR3 size: 15 residues. V dropped 2 bases and J dropped 6; count of bases not matched to a gene: 8. CDR1 and CDR2 (germline): LGHNA, YNFKEQ. CDR3: CASSQSDRVGAEAFF. In nucleotides, the CDR3 is TGTGCCAGCAGCCAATCGGACAGGGTTGGCGCTGAAGCTTTCTTT.

This sequence joins TRBV2 and TRBJ2-2; 10 bases align to TRBD1. In germline, CDR1 is SNHLY, CDR2 FYNNEI. The CDR3 extends over 15 amino acids. V lost 6 bases and J lost 3; bases outside the gene matches: 4. The CDR3 DNA is TGTGCCAGCAGAGCGGGGACAGGGGACACCGGGGAGCTGTTTTTT. Protein sequence: CASRAGTGDTGELFF. The full variable domain, its missing parts supplied by reference TRBV2 and TRBJ2-2, is EPEVTQTPSHQVTQMGQEVILRCVPISNHLYFYWYRQILGQKVEFLVSFYNNEISEKSEIFDDQFSVERPDGSNFTLKIRSTKLEDSAMYFCASRAGTGDTGELFFGEGSRLTVL.